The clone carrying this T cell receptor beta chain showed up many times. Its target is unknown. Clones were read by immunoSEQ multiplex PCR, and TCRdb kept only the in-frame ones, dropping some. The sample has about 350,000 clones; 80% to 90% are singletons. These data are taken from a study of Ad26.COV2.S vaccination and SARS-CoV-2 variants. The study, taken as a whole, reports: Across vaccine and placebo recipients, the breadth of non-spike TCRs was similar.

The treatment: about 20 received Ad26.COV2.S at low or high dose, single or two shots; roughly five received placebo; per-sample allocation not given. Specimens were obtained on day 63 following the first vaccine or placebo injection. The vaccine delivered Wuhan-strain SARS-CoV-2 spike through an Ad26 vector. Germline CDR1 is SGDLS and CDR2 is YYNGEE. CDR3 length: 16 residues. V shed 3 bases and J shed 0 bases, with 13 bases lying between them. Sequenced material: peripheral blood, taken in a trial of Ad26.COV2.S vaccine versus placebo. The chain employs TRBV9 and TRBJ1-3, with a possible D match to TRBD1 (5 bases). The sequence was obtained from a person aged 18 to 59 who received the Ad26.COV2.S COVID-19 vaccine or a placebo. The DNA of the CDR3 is TGTGCCAGCAGCGAATATACAGGTACCTCTGGAAACACCATATATTTT. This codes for CASSEYTGTSGNTIYF.